These 15 T cell receptor beta chains were all obtained from the same sample, sequenced in a study of blood T cell repertoires in COVID-19. Some clones are missing from TCRdb's copy, which holds only in-frame ones; the method was immunoSEQ multiplex PCR. Of 65,000 to 80,000 clones in the sample, roughly four fifths are singletons; the top ten hold 21%. Sequencing was carried out using peripheral blood. The receptors derive from a human donor in a cohort sampled during active COVID-19.

The rearrangement links TRBV10-3 to TRBJ2-7; maybe TRBD1 (5 bases). Germline V gene sequence: CDR1 ENHRY, CDR2 SYGVKD. CDR3 length: 13 amino acids. Trimming took 6 bases from V and 0 from J, leaving 9 bases between them. In nucleotides, the CDR3 is TGTGCCATCAGGCAGACAGACTCCTACGAGCAGTACTTC. Its translation: CAIRQTDSYEQYF.

J is TRBJ2-5 and V is TRBV20-1; no reliable D call. The length of the CDR3 is 11 residues. Germline lookup yields CDR1 DFQATT and CDR2 SNEGSKA (reference sequence). V was cut by 2 bases and J by 3 bases, with 4 bases left in between. CDR3 region: CSARPKETQYF. The CDR3 bases are TGCAGTGCTAGACCCAAAGAGACCCAGTACTTC.

A few counts support this clone. The rearrangement uses TRBV28 and TRBJ1-4; 8 bases agree with TRBD1. Germline lookup yields CDR1 MDHEN and CDR2 SYDVKM. V dropped 6 bases and J dropped 7; count of bases not matched to a gene: 7. The CDR3 spans 14 residues. The DNA of the CDR3 is TGTGCCAGCAGACAGGGGGGAAGTAGTGAAAAACTGTTTTTT. This translates into CASRQGGSSEKLFF.

This clone appeared a few times. As DNA, the CDR3 is TGTGCCACTCGGGAGGGGCGGGATGGCTACACCTTC. Protein product: CATREGRDGYTF. The chain couples TRBV5-6 to TRBJ1-2, with a possible D match to TRBD1 (5 bases). Germline CDR1 and CDR2: SGHDT and YYEEEE. V was cut by 9 bases and J by 6 bases, with 15 bases left in between. This CDR3 contains 12 residues.

J is TRBJ2-1 and V is TRBV18; 8 nucleotides align to TRBD2. In germline, CDR1 is KGHSH, CDR2 LQKENI. V shed 5 bases and J 7 bases; nucleotides not matched to a gene: 25. This CDR3 is 20 amino acids long. CDR3 nucleotide sequence: TGTGCCAGCTCAGTAACCTCCCCGGGACATTCCTCGGGGGGGCGGAATGAGCAGTTCTTC. Translation gives CASSVTSPGHSSGGRNEQFF.

The chain uses TRBV7-6 and TRBJ1-3, with TRBD1 matching 8 bases. The germline V gene encodes CDR1 SGHVS and CDR2 FNYEAQ. The CDR3 loop spans 17 amino acids. After removal of 5 bases from V and 0 bases from J, the junction contained 9 bases not matched to a gene. DNA for the CDR3: TGTGCCAGCAGCCAACGGACAGGGCGAAACTCTGGAAACACCATATATTTT. Its protein product is CASSQRTGRNSGNTIYF.

The sample holds one count of this clone. The chain recombines TRBV23-1 with TRBJ1-2; D unclear. TRBV23-1 is an open reading frame, and its role is uncertain. The CDR3 is 15 residues long. The V and J ends lost 5 bases and 6 bases respectively, with 19 bases between them. The CDR3 DNA reads TGCGCCAGCAGTTCCAAGCGTGTCGAGACGGATGGCTACACCTTC. This codes for CASSSKRVETDGYTF.

This clone was detected only once. V is TRBV11-3 and J is TRBJ2-2; D is undetermined. There are 13 residues in the CDR3. V gave up 5 bases and J gave up 5 bases, with 9 bases separating them. Per the germline V gene, CDR1 is SGHNT and CDR2 is YENEEA. CDR3 amino acids: CASSPFETGELFF. The CDR3 DNA follows: TGTGCCAGCAGCCCGTTTGAGACCGGGGAGCTGTTTTTT.

The chain recombines TRBV27 with TRBJ2-2; weak D call: TRBD2 (5 bases). This CDR3 is built from 15 residues. Trimming pared 6 bases from V and 2 bases from J, leaving 13 bases between. The germline gives CDR1 MNHEY, CDR2 SMNVEV (reference sequence). The CDR3 region has the DNA TGTGCCAGCAGGCGGACTGGGCTTAACACCGGGGAGCTGTTTTTT. Its translation is CASRRTGLNTGELFF.

DNA of the CDR3: TGTGCCAGCAGTTCACAGGGCTACAATGAGCAGTTCTTC. Amino acids: CASSSQGYNEQFF. This chain connects TRBV2 to TRBJ2-1; TRBD1 is a possible D gene (6 bases). Germline CDR1 reads SNHLY; CDR2 reads FYNNEI. The V and J ends lost 5 bases and 3 bases respectively, with 8 bases between them. This CDR3 comprises 13 residues.

The rearrangement links TRBV14 to TRBJ1-3, with D unresolved. V lost 1 base, J lost 4 bases, and 11 bases lay in between. Germline V gene sequence: CDR1 SGHDN, CDR2 FVKESK. The CDR3 loop spans 15 amino acids. In DNA, the CDR3 is TGTGCCAGCAGCCAAGTCCGAGGCCCCGGAAACACCATATATTTT. The encoded protein is CASSQVRGPGNTIYF. The full variable domain, its missing parts supplied by reference TRBV14 and TRBJ1-3, is EAGVTQFPSHSVIEKGQTVTLRCDPISGHDNLYWYRRVMGKEIKFLLHFVKESKQDESGMPNNRFLAERTGGTYSTLKVQPAELEDSGVYFCASSQVRGPGNTIYFGEGSWLTVV.

V gene TRBV5-1 combines with J gene TRBJ2-5, with D possibly matching TRBD2 (5 bases). The V end was cut by 0 bases, the J end by 5 bases, with 11 bases between. CDR1 is SGHRS, CDR2 YFSETQ, per germline. The CDR3 spans 14 residues. CDR3 loop: CASSLDARGETQYF. The CDR3, as DNA: TGCGCCAGCAGCTTGGATGCTCGCGGGGAGACCCAGTACTTC. Full variable domain (rest looked up from reference TRBV5-1 and TRBJ2-5): KAGVTQTPRYLIKTRGQQVTLSCSPISGHRSVSWYQQTPGQGLQFLFEYFSETQRNKGNFPGRFSGRQFSNSRSEMNVSTLELGDSALYLCASSLDARGETQYFGPGTRLLVL.

The V gene is TRBV15, the J gene TRBJ2-3, with a weak D call TRBD2 (5 bases). Germline CDR1 LNHNV, CDR2 YYDKDF (reference sequence). V lost 3 bases and J 1 base, leaving 11 bases between the germline ends. The CDR3 is 15 amino acids. In nucleotides, the CDR3 is TGTGCCACCAGCAGGCGGGTGATCCGCACAGATACGCAGTATTTT. Translating gives CATSRRVIRTDTQYF.

The V gene is TRBV19, the J gene TRBJ1-5; TRBD1 is a possible D gene (5 bases). Germline lookup yields CDR1 LNHDA and CDR2 SQIVND (reference sequence). Trimming stripped 7 bases from V and 0 bases from J, with 19 bases between. The CDR3 runs to 17 residues. The chain's CDR3 is CASKPHRGGYSNQPQHF. The CDR3, as DNA: TGTGCCAGTAAGCCCCACCGGGGGGGGTATAGCAATCAGCCCCAGCATTTT.

This clone was detected only a few times. The chain joins TRBV7-9 to TRBJ2-7; 7 bases are a match to TRBD1. V shed 5 bases, J shed 4 bases, and the junction held 5 bases outside the gene matches. Germline assignment: CDR1 SEHNR and CDR2 FQNEAQ (reference sequence). The CDR3 is 13 residues long. The CDR3, as DNA: TGTGCCAGCAGCACACGACAGGGATACGAGCAGTACTTC. Translated: CASSTRQGYEQYF.